This T cell receptor beta chain emerged from a study of OX40 agonist ivuxolimab in advanced cancers. Whole-study results and caveats: At 0.1 to 3.0 mg/kg, CD4+ and CD8+ blood T cells expanded clonally by week 6.

Comment on this clone: No antigen is known for it.

Germline V gene sequence: CDR1 SGHTA, CDR2 FQGNSA. V lost 4 bases and J lost 8, with 9 bases in between. The CDR3 has 13 amino acids. Clones were read by immunoSEQ multiplex PCR, and TCRdb kept only the in-frame ones, dropping some. This table holds roughly 20,000 clones, around 82% found once. Specimen: CD4+ or CD8+ T cells sorted from blood, collected in a trial of the OX40 agonist ivuxolimab. This rearrangement joins TRBV7-2 to TRBJ1-6; D might be TRBD1 (5 bases). The sequence was collected from an adult with an advanced solid tumor such as melanoma, head and neck, liver or kidney cancer. The CDR3 nucleotides read TGTGCCAGCAGCTCGCTGACAGATTCACCCCTCCACTTT. Its translation is CASSSLTDSPLHF.